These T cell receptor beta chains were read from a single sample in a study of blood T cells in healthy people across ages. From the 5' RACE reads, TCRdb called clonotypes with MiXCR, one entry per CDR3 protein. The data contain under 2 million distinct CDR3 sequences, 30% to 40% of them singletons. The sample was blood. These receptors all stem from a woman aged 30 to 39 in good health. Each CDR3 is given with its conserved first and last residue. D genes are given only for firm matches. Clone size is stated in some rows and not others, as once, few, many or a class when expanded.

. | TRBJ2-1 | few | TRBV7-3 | TGTGCCAGCAGCTTAACCCTGGACGGGTACAATGAGCAGTTCTTC | CASSLTLDGYNEQFF
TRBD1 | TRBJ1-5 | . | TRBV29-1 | TGCAGCGTGCGAGAGGGGGCTGGCAATCAGCCCCAGCATTTT | CSVREGAGNQPQHF
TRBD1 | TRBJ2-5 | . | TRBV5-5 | TGTGCCAGCAGCTTGGGGGACAGGGAAAACCAAGAGACCCAGTACTTC | CASSLGDRENQETQYF
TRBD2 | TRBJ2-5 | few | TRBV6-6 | TGTGCCAGCAGAGCCGGGACTAGCGGGCCCCCTCTCCCTACCCAGTACTTC | CASRAGTSGPPLPTQYF
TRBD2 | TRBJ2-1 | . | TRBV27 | TGTGCCAGCAGTTTATCGGGGAGGGGTGCCTACAATGAGCAGTTCTTC | CASSLSGRGAYNEQFF
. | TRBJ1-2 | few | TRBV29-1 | TGCAGCGTTAGCGGGGGGGACGGCTACACCTTC | CSVSGGDGYTF
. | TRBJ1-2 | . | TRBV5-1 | TGCGCCAGCAGCCTTGGGACACGAGAAGTCTATGGCTACACCTTC | CASSLGTREVYGYTF
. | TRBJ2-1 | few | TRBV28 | TGTGCCAGCAGCCCCCCCCGGGGCGTGAGAGGGCCCAATGAGCAGTTCTTC | CASSPPRGVRGPNEQFF
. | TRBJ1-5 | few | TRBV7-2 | TGTGCCAGCACCCTCGGGGGATCTACTAATCAGCCCCAGCATTTT | CASTLGGSTNQPQHF
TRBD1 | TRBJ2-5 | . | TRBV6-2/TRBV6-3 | TGTGCCAGCAGTTACGATATCTTCGGGACAGGGGAATCGGAGACCCAGTACTTC | CASSYDIFGTGESETQYF
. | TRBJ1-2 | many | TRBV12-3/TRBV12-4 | TGTGCCAGCACCCCTCGGGGACGCTACTATGGCTACACCTTC | CASTPRGRYYGYTF
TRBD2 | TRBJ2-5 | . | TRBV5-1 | TGCGCCAGCAGAGGGAGCGGGGTGGAGACCCAGTACTTC | CASRGSGVETQYF
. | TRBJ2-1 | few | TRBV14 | TGTGCCAGCAGCCAAGATTTCGATGAGCAGTTCTTC | CASSQDFDEQFF
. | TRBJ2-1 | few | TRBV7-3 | TGTGCCAGCAGCTTAACGACGGCTGTCAATGAGCAGTTCTTC | CASSLTTAVNEQFF
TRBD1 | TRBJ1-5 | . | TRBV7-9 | TGTGCCAGCAGCTCCGGGACAGGGGTTCGCTTCGGCAATCAGCCCCAGCATTTT | CASSSGTGVRFGNQPQHF
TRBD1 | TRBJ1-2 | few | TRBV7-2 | TGTGCCAGCAGCATGCGGACAGGGGAAGGCTATGGCTACACCTTC | CASSMRTGEGYGYTF
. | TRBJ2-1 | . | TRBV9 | TGTGCCAGCAGCGTAGCGGCCAGCGGATCCTACAATGAGCAGTTCTTC | CASSVAASGSYNEQFF